Listed below are T cell receptor beta chains from one sample, sequenced in a study of identical twins. In TCRdb, the 5' RACE reads were re-called with MiXCR into one record per CDR3 protein. The table shows about 240,000 distinct CDR3 sequences, with roughly a tenth occurring only once. Input material: memory T cells sorted from blood. Receptors were obtained from a middle-aged man in good health. The CDR3 runs from the conserved cysteine through the conserved F or W. A D gene is named only where the DNA matches it firmly. Clone sizes are given selectively: once, few, many, or a class where the clone is expanded.

cdr3_aa cdr3_nt j_call d_call cdr3_length clone_size v_call
CASSLADWETQYF TGTGCCAGCAGCTTAGCGGACTGGGAGACCCAGTACTTC TRBJ2-5 NA 13 NA TRBV7-2
CASSSTGGADTGELFF TGTGCCAGCAGTTCTACAGGGGGCGCCGACACCGGGGAGCTGTTTTTT TRBJ2-2 TRBD1 16 few TRBV6-5
CASSLGGKNTEAFF TGTGCCAGCAGTTTGGGGGGGAAGAACACTGAAGCTTTCTTT TRBJ1-1 NA 14 NA TRBV28
CASSLVAAREWGYEQYF TGTGCCAGCAGCTTAGTGGCCGCGCGGGAGTGGGGTTACGAGCAGTACTTC TRBJ2-7 TRBD2 17 many TRBV11-2
CASSLRQGIGSYNEQFF TGTGCCAGCAGTCTACGACAGGGGATCGGCTCCTACAATGAGCAGTTCTTC TRBJ2-1 TRBD1 17 many TRBV6-2/TRBV6-3
CSVQGSLGQGALDTGELFF TGCAGCGTCCAAGGCTCATTAGGACAGGGGGCGTTGGACACCGGGGAGCTGTTTTTT TRBJ2-2 TRBD1 19 many TRBV29-1
CASSLSWQGPGVSEAFF TGTGCCAGCAGTTTATCGTGGCAGGGGCCCGGAGTTTCCGAAGCTTTCTTT TRBJ1-1 NA 17 many TRBV12-3/TRBV12-4
CASSLGVGGAYNEQFF TGTGCCAGCAGTCTCGGGGTGGGGGGGGCCTACAATGAGCAGTTCTTC TRBJ2-1 TRBD2 16 few TRBV12-3/TRBV12-4
CALFRGSSSGANVLTF TGTGCCTTATTCAGGGGATCCAGCTCTGGGGCCAACGTCCTGACTTTC TRBJ2-6 NA 16 NA TRBV30
CASSSQGLAAYEQYF TGTGCCAGCAGCTCCCAGGGACTAGCGGCCTACGAGCAGTACTTC TRBJ2-7 TRBD2 15 few TRBV7-2
CASSSGTGTTGELFF TGTGCCAGCAGCTCCGGGACAGGGACCACCGGGGAGCTGTTTTTT TRBJ2-2 TRBD1 15 many TRBV28
CASSQATTSGTGELFF TGTGCCAGCAGCCAAGCGACGACTAGCGGGACCGGGGAGCTGTTTTTT TRBJ2-2 TRBD2 16 NA TRBV4-2
CASSLEARGASGNTIYF TGTGCCAGCAGCTTAGAGGCCAGGGGAGCCTCTGGAAACACCATATATTTT TRBJ1-3 NA 17 NA TRBV7-6
CAWNQQGGGNQPQHF TGTGCCTGGAATCAACAGGGGGGAGGCAATCAGCCCCAGCATTTT TRBJ1-5 TRBD1 15 NA TRBV30
CASSLLGTGAYEQYF TGTGCCAGCAGTTTACTTGGGACAGGGGCCTACGAGCAGTACTTC TRBJ2-7 TRBD1 15 many TRBV12-3/TRBV12-4
CASSPRTTYSTDTQYF TGTGCCAGCAGCCCCAGGACTACCTATAGCACAGATACGCAGTATTTT TRBJ2-3 NA 16 NA TRBV7-8
CASSHFAGGTYEQYF TGCGCCAGCAGCCACTTCGCGGGAGGAACCTACGAGCAGTACTTC TRBJ2-7 TRBD2 15 NA TRBV4-3
CASSQGPRSTDTQYF TGTGCCAGCAGCCAAGGCCCCAGGAGCACAGATACGCAGTATTTT TRBJ2-3 NA 15 many TRBV3-1
CSARGSGTGSYEQYF TGCAGTGCTAGGGGCAGCGGGACCGGGTCCTACGAGCAGTACTTC TRBJ2-7 TRBD2 15 NA TRBV20-1
CASSPLGEGDADTQYF TGTGCCAGCAGCCCCTTGGGGGAGGGCGACGCAGATACGCAGTATTTT TRBJ2-3 TRBD2 16 many TRBV14
CSAKRQGRTGELFF TGCAGTGCTAAAAGACAGGGCCGGACCGGGGAGCTGTTTTTT TRBJ2-2 TRBD1 14 few TRBV20-1
CASSLTPDNEQFF TGTGCCAGCAGCTTAACACCCGACAATGAGCAGTTCTTC TRBJ2-1 NA 13 NA TRBV7-2
CASSLLSAGGRSDTQYF TGCGCCAGCAGCTTGTTATCAGCGGGGGGCCGTTCAGATACGCAGTATTTT TRBJ2-3 TRBD2 17 few TRBV5-1
CASSLVEGGNTEAFF TGTGCCAGCAGCTTAGTGGAGGGGGGGAACACTGAAGCTTTCTTT TRBJ1-1 NA 15 many TRBV7-9
CASSLLGYQETQYF TGTGCCAGCAGCTTATTGGGTTACCAAGAGACCCAGTACTTC TRBJ2-5 NA 14 NA TRBV7-9
CASRQGLAGVKTQYF TGTGCCAGCAGGCAAGGACTAGCGGGAGTGAAGACCCAGTACTTC TRBJ2-5 TRBD2 15 NA TRBV28
CASSRTGSGYTF TGTGCCAGCAGTCGGACAGGAAGTGGCTACACCTTC TRBJ1-2 TRBD1 12 few TRBV12-3/TRBV12-4
CASCPTSGVITDTQYF TGTGCCAGCTGTCCTACCAGCGGGGTTATCACAGATACGCAGTATTTT TRBJ2-3 TRBD2 16 NA TRBV28
CASSSELNQPQHF TGTGCCAGCAGCTCAGAATTAAATCAGCCCCAGCATTTT TRBJ1-5 NA 13 many TRBV7-2
CSAGEDGLAKKTQYF TGCAGTGCTGGGGAGGACGGACTAGCGAAGAAGACCCAGTACTTC TRBJ2-5 TRBD2 15 NA TRBV20-1
CASSPRAPSSGANVLTF TGTGCCAGCAGCCCCCGGGCTCCAAGCTCTGGGGCCAACGTCCTGACTTTC TRBJ2-6 NA 17 many TRBV2
CASSLRKAGVPDTQYF TGTGCCAGCAGTTTACGAAAGGCGGGAGTCCCAGATACGCAGTATTTT TRBJ2-3 TRBD2 16 many TRBV27
CATSRGRETAGEQFF TGTGCCACCAGCAGAGGTCGAGAGACAGCGGGTGAGCAGTTCTTC TRBJ2-1 NA 15 few TRBV15
CASTSADSNTGELFF TGCGCCAGCACCTCGGCAGATTCGAACACCGGGGAGCTGTTTTTT TRBJ2-2 NA 15 few TRBV5-1
CSASPQGGSSYNEQFF TGCAGTGCTAGCCCCCAGGGCGGGAGCTCCTACAATGAGCAGTTCTTC TRBJ2-1 TRBD2 16 NA TRBV20-1
CASSYGTGGGQPQHF TGTGCCAGCAGTTACGGGACAGGGGGCGGCCAGCCCCAGCATTTT TRBJ1-5 TRBD1 15 NA TRBV6-2/TRBV6-3
CASSPPGLLSNTEAFF TGTGCCAGCTCACCACCGGGCCTGTTAAGTAACACTGAAGCTTTCTTT TRBJ1-1 NA 16 few TRBV18
CASSQSLYEQYF TGTGCCAGCAGCCAAAGTCTGTACGAGCAGTACTTC TRBJ2-7 NA 12 few TRBV3-1
CASTLGASNQPQHF TGTGCCAGCACACTTGGGGCTAGCAATCAGCCCCAGCATTTT TRBJ1-5 NA 14 many TRBV7-2
CASSPRTSLTNTGELFF TGTGCCAGCAGCCCTCGGACTAGCTTGACGAACACCGGGGAGCTGTTTTTT TRBJ2-2 TRBD2 17 NA TRBV3-1
CAISSGLADYEQYF TGTGCCATCAGTTCGGGACTAGCGGACTACGAGCAGTACTTC TRBJ2-7 TRBD2 14 many TRBV10-3
CAISDWGLAAQYEQYF TGTGCCATCAGTGACTGGGGACTAGCGGCGCAATACGAGCAGTACTTC TRBJ2-7 TRBD2 16 few TRBV10-3
CASSVDSRGGELFF TGTGCCAGCAGCGTAGATTCTAGGGGCGGGGAGCTGTTTTTT TRBJ2-2 NA 14 few TRBV9
CASSSLGRGTVRRNEQFF TGTGCCAGCAGCTCCCTGGGTAGGGGGACAGTCAGGAGGAATGAGCAGTTCTTC TRBJ2-1 TRBD1 18 few TRBV11-2
CSVDKTGGGVMMQFF TGCAGCGTAGATAAAACAGGGGGAGGAGTAATGATGCAGTTCTTC TRBJ2-1 TRBD1 15 NA TRBV29-1
CSASEQGAQTGYTF TGCAGTGCTAGTGAACAGGGGGCGCAGACTGGCTACACCTTC TRBJ1-2 TRBD1 14 few TRBV20-1
CASSARGQGYGYTF TGTGCCAGCAGTGCCAGAGGACAGGGCTATGGCTACACCTTC TRBJ1-2 TRBD1 14 many TRBV6-1
CASSFYREGRTEAFF TGTGCCAGCAGCTTCTACCGGGAGGGCAGAACTGAAGCTTTCTTT TRBJ1-1 NA 15 many TRBV7-8
CASKTDGGEAYNEQFF TGCGCCAGCAAAACTGATGGGGGGGAGGCCTACAATGAGCAGTTCTTC TRBJ2-1 TRBD2 16 many TRBV5-1
CASSRSSGRAHDTQYF TGTGCCAGCAGCCGATCTAGCGGGAGGGCCCACGATACGCAGTATTTT TRBJ2-3 TRBD2 16 many TRBV28
CASSSRSGGAGNEQFF TGTGCCAGCAGCTCCCGAAGCGGGGGGGCGGGAAATGAGCAGTTCTTC TRBJ2-1 TRBD2 16 few TRBV3-1
CATSRDRSLRPQETQYF TGTGCCACCAGCAGAGATCGGAGTTTGCGGCCACAAGAGACCCAGTACTTC TRBJ2-5 NA 17 NA TRBV15
CASSLMETQYF TGTGCCAGCAGTTTGATGGAGACCCAGTACTTC TRBJ2-5 NA 11 many TRBV6-2/TRBV6-3
CASSTSGMGDTQYF TGTGCCAGCAGTACTAGCGGGATGGGAGATACGCAGTATTTT TRBJ2-3 TRBD2 14 many TRBV28
CSVEGGTGSYEQYF TGCAGCGTTGAAGGAGGGACGGGGTCCTACGAGCAGTACTTC TRBJ2-7 NA 14 many TRBV29-1
CGSSYSSGTGLYEQYF TGTGGCAGCAGTTACTCTTCCGGGACAGGTCTTTACGAGCAGTACTTC TRBJ2-7 TRBD1 16 NA TRBV6-2/TRBV6-3
CASSTNYQLNTEGFF TGCGCCAGCAGCACAAATTATCAGCTGAACACTGAAGGTTTCTTT TRBJ1-1 NA 15 few TRBV4-3
CAIGIAGNNEQFF TGTGCCATCGGGATAGCGGGGAACAATGAGCAGTTCTTC TRBJ2-1 TRBD2 13 many TRBV10-3